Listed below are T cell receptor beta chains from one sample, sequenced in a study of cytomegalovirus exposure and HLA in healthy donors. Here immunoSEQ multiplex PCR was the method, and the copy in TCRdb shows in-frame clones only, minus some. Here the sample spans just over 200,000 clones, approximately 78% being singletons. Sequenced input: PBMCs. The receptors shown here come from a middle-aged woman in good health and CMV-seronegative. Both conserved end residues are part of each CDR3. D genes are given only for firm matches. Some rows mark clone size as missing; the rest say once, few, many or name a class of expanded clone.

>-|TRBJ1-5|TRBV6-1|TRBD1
TGTGCCAGCAGCGCCGGGACAGGGTTCAATCAGCCCCAGCATTTT
CASSAGTGFNQPQHF
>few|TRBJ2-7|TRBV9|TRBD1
TGTGCCAGCAGCGTAGGGGCGACCGGGACAGGGTGGTACGAGCAGTACTTC
CASSVGATGTGWYEQYF
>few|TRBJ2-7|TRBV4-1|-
TGCGCCAGCAGCCCATTATTACAGGGTGCCCACGAGCAGTACTTC
CASSPLLQGAHEQYF
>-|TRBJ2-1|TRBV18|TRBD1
TGTGCCAGCTCACCGAGACAGGGGGCGAACAATGAGCAGTTCTTC
CASSPRQGANNEQFF
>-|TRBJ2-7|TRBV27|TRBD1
TGTGCCAGCAGTCACGGACAGGCCTACGAGCAGTACTTC
CASSHGQAYEQYF
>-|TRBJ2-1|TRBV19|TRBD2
TGTGCCAGTAGTATATCAACAGCGGGAGGGTACTATGAGCAGTTCTTC
CASSISTAGGYYEQFF
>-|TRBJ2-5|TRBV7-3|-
TGTGCCAGCAGCCTAAACGGGGAGACCCAGTACTTC
CASSLNGETQYF
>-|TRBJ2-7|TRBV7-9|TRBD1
TGTTCCAGCAGCTTAGGGGGGACAGGGGGTATGAACGAGCAGTACTTC
CSSSLGGTGGMNEQYF
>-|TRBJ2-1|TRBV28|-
TGTGCCAGCAGACAGTACGCAATGGAGCAGTTCTTC
CASRQYAMEQFF
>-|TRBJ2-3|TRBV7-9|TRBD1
TGTGCCAGCCAAGTGTGGATGGGACAGGGGCCAGATACGCAGTATTTT
CASQVWMGQGPDTQYF
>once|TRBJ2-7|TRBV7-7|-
TGTGCCAGCAGCTTAGGGGACTCCGGCGAGCAGTACTTC
CASSLGDSGEQYF
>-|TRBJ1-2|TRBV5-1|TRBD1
TGCGCCAGCAGCTCACAGGGGGTCCGCGGCTACACCTTC
CASSSQGVRGYTF
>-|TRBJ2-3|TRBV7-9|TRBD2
TGTGCCAGCAGTTATGCTAGCGGGAGGCGGGATACGCAGTATTTT
CASSYASGRRDTQYF
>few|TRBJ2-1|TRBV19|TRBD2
TGTGCCAGTAGTATAGGAAATAGCGGGAGATGGGGGGCGGGGGCTAGCTCCTACAATGAGCAGTTCTTC
CASSIGNSGRWGAGASSYNEQFF
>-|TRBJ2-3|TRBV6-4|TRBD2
TGTGCCAGCAGTGATAGCGGGAGGTTGTCAGATACGCAGTATTTT
CASSDSGRLSDTQYF
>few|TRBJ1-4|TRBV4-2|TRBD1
TGTGCCAGCAGCCAAGTAAACAACAGGGGGAATGAAAAACTGTTTTTT
CASSQVNNRGNEKLFF
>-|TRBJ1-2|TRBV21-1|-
TGTGCCAGCAGGCCGTTGGGCCTTTGTACCGGCGGCTACACCTTC
CASRPLGLCTGGYTF
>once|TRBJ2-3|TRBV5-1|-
TGCGCCAGCAGCTTGTCGCCCGACACCAAAGATACGCAGTATTTT
CASSLSPDTKDTQYF
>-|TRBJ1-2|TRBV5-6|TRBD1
TGTGCCAGCAGCTCGGACAGGGGCCATGGCTACACCTTC
CASSSDRGHGYTF
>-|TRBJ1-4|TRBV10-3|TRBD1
TGTGCCATCGGAGGGACAGGGTTTGAAAAACTGTTTTTT
CAIGGTGFEKLFF